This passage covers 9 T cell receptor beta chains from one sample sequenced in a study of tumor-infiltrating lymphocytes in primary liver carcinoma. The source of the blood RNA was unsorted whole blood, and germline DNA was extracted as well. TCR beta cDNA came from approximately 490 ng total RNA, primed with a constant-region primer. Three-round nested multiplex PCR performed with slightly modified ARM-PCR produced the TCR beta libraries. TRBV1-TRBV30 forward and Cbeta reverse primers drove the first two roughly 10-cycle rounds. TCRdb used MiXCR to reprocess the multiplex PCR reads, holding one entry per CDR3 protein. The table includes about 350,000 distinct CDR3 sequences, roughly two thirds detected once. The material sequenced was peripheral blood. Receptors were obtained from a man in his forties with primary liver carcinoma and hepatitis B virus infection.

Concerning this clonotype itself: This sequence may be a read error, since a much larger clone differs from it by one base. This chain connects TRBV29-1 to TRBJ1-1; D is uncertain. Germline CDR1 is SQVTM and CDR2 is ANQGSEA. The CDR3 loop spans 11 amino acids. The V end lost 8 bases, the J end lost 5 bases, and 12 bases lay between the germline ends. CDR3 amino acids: CSLRDPTEAFF. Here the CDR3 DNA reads TGCAGCCTCCGGGATCCGACTGAAGCTTTCTTT.

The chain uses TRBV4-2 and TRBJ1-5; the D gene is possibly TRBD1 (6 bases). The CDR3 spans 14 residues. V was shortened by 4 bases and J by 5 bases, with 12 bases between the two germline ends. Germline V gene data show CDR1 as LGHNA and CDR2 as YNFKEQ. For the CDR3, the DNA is TGTGCCAGCAGCCGAAGTGCAGGGGATCAGCCCCAGCATTTT. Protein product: CASSRSAGDQPQHF.

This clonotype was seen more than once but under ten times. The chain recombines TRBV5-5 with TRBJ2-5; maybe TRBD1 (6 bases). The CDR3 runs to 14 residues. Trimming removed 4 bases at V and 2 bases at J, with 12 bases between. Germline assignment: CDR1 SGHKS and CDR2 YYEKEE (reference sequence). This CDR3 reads CASSRRGQQETQYF. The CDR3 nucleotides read TGTGCCAGCAGCCGCCGCGGACAGCAAGAGACCCAGTACTTC.

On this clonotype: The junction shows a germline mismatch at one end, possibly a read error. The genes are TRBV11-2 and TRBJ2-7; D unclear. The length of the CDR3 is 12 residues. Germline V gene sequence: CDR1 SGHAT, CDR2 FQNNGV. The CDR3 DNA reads TGTGCCAGCAGCTTAGATCACGACGAACAGTACTTC. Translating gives CASSLDHDEQYF.

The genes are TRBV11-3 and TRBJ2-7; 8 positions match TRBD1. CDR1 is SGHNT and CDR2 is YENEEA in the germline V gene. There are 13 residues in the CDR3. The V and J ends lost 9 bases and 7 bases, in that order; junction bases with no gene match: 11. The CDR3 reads CARRQGPMREQYF. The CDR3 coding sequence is TGTGCCAGGAGACAGGGGCCGATGAGGGAGCAGTACTTC.

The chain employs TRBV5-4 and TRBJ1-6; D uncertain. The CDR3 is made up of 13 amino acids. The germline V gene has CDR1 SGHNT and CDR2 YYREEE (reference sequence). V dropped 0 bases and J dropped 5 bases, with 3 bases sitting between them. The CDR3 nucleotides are TGTGCCAGCAGCTTGGCGAATAATTCACCCCTCCACTTT. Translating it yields CASSLANNSPLHF.

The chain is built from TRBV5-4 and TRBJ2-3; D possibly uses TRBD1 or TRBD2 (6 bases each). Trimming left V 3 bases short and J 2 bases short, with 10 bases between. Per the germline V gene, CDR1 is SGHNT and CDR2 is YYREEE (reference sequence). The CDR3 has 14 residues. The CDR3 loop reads CASSWGANTDTQYF. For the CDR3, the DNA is TGTGCCAGCAGCTGGGGGGCTAACACAGATACGCAGTATTTT.

CDR3 sequence reads: CASSQGTGGTYEQYF. CDR3 coding DNA: TGTGCCAGCAGCCAGGGGACAGGGGGTACCTACGAGCAGTACTTC. The V call is TRBV11-2, the J call TRBJ2-7, with 11 bases lining up with TRBD1. CDR3 length equals 15 residues. The junction had 5 bases not matched to a gene; V was cut back by 5 bases and J by 2 bases. Germline CDR1 and CDR2: SGHAT and FQNNGV.

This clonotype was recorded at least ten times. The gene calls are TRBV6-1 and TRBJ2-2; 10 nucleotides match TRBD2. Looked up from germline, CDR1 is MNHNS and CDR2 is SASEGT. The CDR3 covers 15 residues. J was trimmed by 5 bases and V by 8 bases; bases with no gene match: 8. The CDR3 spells CASHSVAGGTGELFF. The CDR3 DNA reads TGTGCCAGCCACAGTGTAGCGGGAGGAACCGGGGAGCTGTTTTTT.